This T cell receptor beta chain was captured in a study of blood T cells in healthy people across ages. Combining a sample-barcoded 5' primer with a J-beta primer mix, a second PCR ran for 7 to 11 cycles. Each CDR3 protein is one row after TCRdb ran MiXCR on the 5' RACE reads. The sample yields some 1,800,000 distinct CDR3 sequences, about two fifths seen once. About this clonotype: One end of the junction fails to match germline, which may point to a read error.

The sample taken for sequencing was blood. The TCR was taken from a human donor in good health.

The CDR3 coding sequence is TGTGCCAGCAGTTACAGCGGGCAGAGAGGCTTCTACGAGCGGTACTTC. Protein: CASSYSGQRGFYERYF. The chain joins TRBV6-2 or TRBV6-3 to TRBJ2-7; possible D gene TRBD2, 6 bases. Germline V CDR1 and CDR2: MNHEY, SVGEGT. The CDR3 runs 16 residues.